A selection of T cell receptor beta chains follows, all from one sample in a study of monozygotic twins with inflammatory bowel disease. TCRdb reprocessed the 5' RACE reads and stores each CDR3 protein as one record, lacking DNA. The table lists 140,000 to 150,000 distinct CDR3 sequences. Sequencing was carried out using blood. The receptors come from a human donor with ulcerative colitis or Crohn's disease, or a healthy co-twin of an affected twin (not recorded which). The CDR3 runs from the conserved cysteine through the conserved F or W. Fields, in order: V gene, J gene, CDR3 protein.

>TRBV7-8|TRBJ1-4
CASSPQTGRDEKLFF
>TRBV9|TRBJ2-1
CASSPGTSGKWGNEQFF
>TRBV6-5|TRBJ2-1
CASSYRSGRGMDEQFF
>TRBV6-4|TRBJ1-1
CATKGVWGTDAFF
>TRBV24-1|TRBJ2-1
CATSGTRPNEQFF
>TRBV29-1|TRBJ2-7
CSVEGQESWGEQYF
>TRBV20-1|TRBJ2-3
CSASILAGDTQYF
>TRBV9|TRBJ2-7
CASSRDRSYEQYF
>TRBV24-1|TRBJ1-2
CATSDPGKGHYGYTF
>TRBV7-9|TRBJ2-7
CASSFDRDSSYEQYF
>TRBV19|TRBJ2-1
CASSPWNRNVNEQFF
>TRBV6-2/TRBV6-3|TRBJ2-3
CASRGGLAGIYGTQYF
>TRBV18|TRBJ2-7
CASSPRDKNYEQYF